This paragraph reports one TCR beta chain. Authors' data handling: Estimation of nucleated cell counts relied on the amplification of reference gene primers. Clones were read by immunoSEQ multiplex PCR, and TCRdb kept only the in-frame ones, dropping some. Clonal size and the V and J genes are those of that table, whereas D and trimming came from the DNA. The sample contains around 230,000 clones, 81% of which appear only once. These data originate in a study of blood T cell repertoires in COVID-19. In the study overall: From the United States, Italy and Spain came samples of acute and convalescent COVID-19. T cells, B-cell-depleted T cells, or PBMCs provided the cDNA or gDNA that served as material.

From germline, CDR1 is SEHNR and CDR2 FQNEAQ (reference sequence). This CDR3 region has 15 residues. V was cut by 5 bases and J by 0 bases, with 11 bases left in between. Material: peripheral blood. This chain links TRBV7-9 with TRBJ2-1; D unresolved. The source is a woman aged 80 or over with acute or convalescent COVID-19. As DNA, the CDR3 is TGTGCCAGCAGCGAGAGGATAGGCTCCTACAATGAGCAGTTCTTC. Translation: CASSERIGSYNEQFF.